This entry concerns a single T cell receptor (beta chain). The sample belongs to a study of OX40 agonist ivuxolimab in advanced cancers. Study-wide context: Hepatocellular carcinoma, melanoma, renal cell or head and neck cancer affected the dose-escalation patients. About 40% of patients had received prior checkpoint inhibitor therapy.

Blood sampling was done at baseline, cycle 4 day 1, and cycle 7 day 1. The CDR3 consists of 19 residues. Germline V gene lookup returns CDR1 SGHNT and CDR2 YYREEE (reference sequence). The trim removed 0 bases at V and 3 bases at J, leaving 8 bases unmatched. Libraries were prepared by immunoSEQ multiplex PCR; TCRdb keeps only in-frame clonotypes and omits some of them. The sample shows about 46,000 clones, around 84% of them seen only once. This sequence originates from an adult with an advanced solid tumor such as melanoma, head and neck, liver or kidney cancer. This chain links TRBV5-4 with TRBJ2-5; TRBD2 matches at 16 bases. This specimen consisted of CD4+ or CD8+ T cells sorted from blood, obtained in a trial of the OX40 agonist ivuxolimab. The CDR3 region has the DNA TGTGCCAGCAGCTTGGCCGGGACTAGCGGGGGGGCGCAAGAAGAGACCCAGTACTTC. Protein: CASSLAGTSGGAQEETQYF.